This T cell receptor beta chain is from a study of cytomegalovirus exposure and HLA in healthy donors. A remark on this clone: Its antigen is undetermined.

Findings and limits, study-wide: Further analysis was carried out later, and it showed several of the most significant clusters appearing linked to common viral pathogens. From TCR beta sequences, most subjects' HLA-A and HLA-B alleles were reportedly predicted accurately.

Primers included in the PCR were 60 Vbeta and 13 Jbeta primers. Here immunoSEQ multiplex PCR was the method, and the copy in TCRdb shows in-frame clones only, minus some. The sample yields fewer than 150,000 clones, less than 85% seen once. The CDR3 sequence is 14 residues long. V was shortened by 7 bases and J by 4 bases, with 16 bases between the two germline ends. Germline V gene lookup returns CDR1 SGHTA and CDR2 FQGNSA. What was sequenced was PBMCs. The source of this sequence is a man between 35 and 55 years old in good health and CMV-seronegative. The rearrangement joins TRBV7-2 to TRBJ2-5; possible D gene TRBD2, 5 bases. CDR3 sequence reads: CASTRGSPGETQYF. The CDR3 DNA follows: TGTGCCAGCACCCGAGGGAGCCCGGGAGAGACCCAGTACTTC. Using reference TRBV7-2 and TRBJ2-5 for the parts outside the CDR3, the full variable domain is GAGVSQSPSNKVTEKGKDVELRCDPISGHTALYWYRQSLGQGLEFLIYFQGNSAPDKSGLPSDRFSAERTGGSVSTLTIQRTQQEDSAVYLCASTRGSPGETQYFGPGTRLLVL.